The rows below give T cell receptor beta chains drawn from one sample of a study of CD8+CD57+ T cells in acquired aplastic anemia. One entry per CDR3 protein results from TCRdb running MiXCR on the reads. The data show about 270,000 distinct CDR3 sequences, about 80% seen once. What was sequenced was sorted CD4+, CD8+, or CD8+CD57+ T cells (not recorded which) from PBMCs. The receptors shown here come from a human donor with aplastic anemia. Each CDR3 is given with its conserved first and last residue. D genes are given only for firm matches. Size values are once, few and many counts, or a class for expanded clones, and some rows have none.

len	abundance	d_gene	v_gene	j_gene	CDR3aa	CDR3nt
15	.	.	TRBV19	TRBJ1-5	CASSVASARNQPQHF	TGTGCCAGTAGTGTAGCTAGCGCACGAAATCAGCCGCAGCATTTT
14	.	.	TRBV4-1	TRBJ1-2	CASSQVEGNYGYTF	TGCGCCAGCAGCCAAGTGGAGGGGAACTATGGCTACACCTTC
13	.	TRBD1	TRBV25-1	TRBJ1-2	CASSEWDSYGYTF	TGTGCCAGCAGTGAGTGGGACAGCTATGGCTACACCTTC
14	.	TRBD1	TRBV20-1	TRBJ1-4	CSAQQGGGPEKLFF	TGCAGTGCGCAACAGGGGGGTGGCCCTGAAAAACTGTTTTTT
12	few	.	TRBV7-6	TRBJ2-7	CASSFSGKEQYF	TGTGCCAGCAGCTTCTCCGGAAAGGAGCAGTACTTC
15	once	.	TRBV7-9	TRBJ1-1	CASSGTGEANTEAFF	TGTGCCAGCAGTGGGACGGGGGAGGCGAACACTGAAGCTTTCTTT
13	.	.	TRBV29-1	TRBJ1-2	CSAWEGGGGGYTF	TGCAGCGCATGGGAGGGGGGCGGAGGTGGCTACACCTTC
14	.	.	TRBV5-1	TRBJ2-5	CACGVAAYHETQYF	TGCGCCTGCGGGGTAGCGGCGTACCATGAGACCCAGTACTTC
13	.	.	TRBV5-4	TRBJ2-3	CASSMGLTDTQYF	TGTGCCAGCAGCATGGGTTTGACAGATACGCAGTATTTT
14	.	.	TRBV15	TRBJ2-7	CATSSRCIADDQYF	TGTGCCACCAGCAGCCGGTGCATAGCCGACGACCAGTACTTC
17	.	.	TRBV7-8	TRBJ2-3	CASTQAATPPSTDTQYF	TGTGCCAGCACACAGGCGGCAACTCCTCCTAGCACAGATACGCAGTATTTT
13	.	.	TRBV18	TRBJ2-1	CASSYDRNNEQFF	TGTGCCAGCTCATACGACAGAAACAATGAGCAGTTCTTC
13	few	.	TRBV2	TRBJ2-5	CASSSRLGETQYF	TGTGCCAGCAGTTCACGACTAGGGGAGACCCAGTACTTC